This T cell receptor beta chain was recovered during a study of tumor-infiltrating lymphocytes in primary liver carcinoma. Study summary: Stage T1-T3 N0M0 tumors spanned about 4.2 to 10 cm.

Using a constant-region primer together with ProtoScript II reverse transcriptase, TCR beta cDNA was made from around 0.55 ug of total RNA. Slightly modified ARM-PCR with three nested multiplex PCR rounds yielded TCR beta libraries. TRBV1-TRBV30 forward primers and a C-beta reverse primer were used in the first two PCR rounds, which each ran for approximately 11 cycles. TCRdb re-analysed the multiplex PCR reads in MiXCR, keeping a single row per CDR3 protein. The table lists roughly 70,000 distinct CDR3 sequences, about two thirds of them singletons. Study outcomes and limitations: Only about 7.5-25% of top clones spanned all five tumor regions.

In regard to this clonotype: No antigen is known for it. This may be a read error, as it is one base from a much larger clone.

The roughly 17-31 mg bulk tissue piece was not sorted before simultaneous RNA and DNA extraction. All patients had surgically resected primary liver carcinoma. The CDR3 is 13 residues long. V was trimmed by 6 bases and J by 6 bases, leaving 13 bases between them. Germline V lookup: CDR1 SGHKS, CDR2 YYEKEE (reference sequence). The genes are TRBV5-5 and TRBJ2-1; no definite D call. Sequencing was performed on liver tumor tissue from sampling region 4. As for subset: tumor region T4, right-lateral pole. The TCR originated in a man in his forties or fifties with primary liver carcinoma and hepatitis B virus infection. Here the CDR3 DNA reads TGTGCCAGCAACTACCGAACGGGCAATGAGCAGTTCTTC. As protein: CASNYRTGNEQFF.